These 8 T cell receptor beta chains share one sample of origin, sequenced in a study of blood T cell repertoires in COVID-19. The repertoire was sequenced with immunoSEQ multiplex PCR; TCRdb's copy has only in-frame clones and lacks some. The table shows 150,000 to 200,000 clones, with approximately 74% occurring only once. The sequenced material came from peripheral blood. All receptors derive from a woman aged 80 or over with acute or convalescent COVID-19.

The chain has TRBV11-2 and TRBJ2-7; possibly TRBD2 for D (5 bases). The CDR3 loop spans 15 amino acids. Per the germline V gene, CDR1 is SGHAT and CDR2 is FQNNGV. V lost 0 bases and J 4 bases, leaving 13 bases between the germline ends. The CDR3 sequence: CASSLDYGNGYEQYF. DNA of the CDR3: TGTGCCAGCAGCTTAGATTACGGGAACGGTTACGAGCAGTACTTC.

V is TRBV11-2 and J is TRBJ1-1, with D perhaps matching TRBD1 (6 bases). CDR1 and CDR2 (germline): SGHAT, FQNNGV. This CDR3 spans 15 amino acids. The V end lost 5 bases, the J end lost 1 base, and 14 bases lay between the germline ends. The CDR3 region has the DNA TGTGCCAGCAGCCCCCGACAGGTGCAGAACACTGAAGCTTTCTTT. Translated: CASSPRQVQNTEAFF.

The chain couples TRBV6-2 or TRBV6-3 to TRBJ1-2; D is uncertain. Deletions cut 4 bases from V and 4 bases from J, with 4 bases between. Germline V gives CDR1 MNHEY, CDR2 SVGEGT. The CDR3 runs to 11 residues. The CDR3 sequence: CASSWPYGYTF. The CDR3 nucleotides are TGTGCCAGCAGTTGGCCCTATGGCTACACCTTC.

With respect to this clone: The sample has other DNA sequences that encode this CDR3 too. This chain joins TRBV5-1 and TRBJ2-5, with 15 bases lining up with TRBD2. Germline V gene data show CDR1 as SGHRS and CDR2 as YFSETQ. The CDR3 contains 15 residues. The V gene end was trimmed by 4 bases and the J gene end by 5 bases; junction bases not matched to a gene: 3. The CDR3 sequence: CASSLGTSGRETQYF. The CDR3 DNA sequence: TGCGCCAGCAGCCTAGGGACTAGCGGGAGGGAGACCCAGTACTTC.

The rearrangement joins TRBV13 to TRBJ2-1; no clear D gene. Per germline, CDR1 PRHDT and CDR2 FYEKMQ (reference sequence). V gave up 6 bases and J gave up 8 bases, with 11 bases separating them. The CDR3 runs to 12 residues. The CDR3 sequence is CASRLDTHEQFF. CDR3 in DNA: TGTGCCAGCAGGCTCGATACTCATGAGCAGTTCTTC.

The rearrangement uses TRBV18 and TRBJ1-5; 7 bases are a match to TRBD1. V shed 2 bases, J shed 1 base, and the junction held 8 bases outside the gene matches. The V gene's germline CDR1 is KGHSH and CDR2 LQKENI. CDR3 size: 17 residues. This chain's CDR3 is CASSPMNQGVSNQPQHF. CDR3 bases: TGTGCCAGCTCACCAATGAACCAGGGGGTAAGCAATCAGCCCCAGCATTTT.

Only a few counts were recorded for this clone. The V call is TRBV18, the J call TRBJ2-3; 11 bases agree with TRBD2. There are 16 residues in the CDR3. After removal of 5 bases from V and 0 bases from J, the junction contained 4 bases not matched to a gene. Germline loops: CDR1 KGHSH, CDR2 LQKENI. The CDR3 sequence is CASSSGLAASTDTQYF. DNA for the CDR3: TGTGCCAGCTCATCGGGACTAGCGGCGAGCACAGATACGCAGTATTTT.

This chain connects TRBV28 to TRBJ2-1; 7 bases line up with TRBD2. Germline CDR1 and CDR2: MDHEN and SYDVKM. CDR3 length: 17 residues. Trimming took 3 bases from V and 5 from J; bases not matched to a gene: 13. The CDR3 nucleotides read TGTGCCAGCAGTTTCGGGTGGGGGGGGACGAGTAACAATGAGCAGTTCTTC. Amino acid sequence: CASSFGWGGTSNNEQFF.